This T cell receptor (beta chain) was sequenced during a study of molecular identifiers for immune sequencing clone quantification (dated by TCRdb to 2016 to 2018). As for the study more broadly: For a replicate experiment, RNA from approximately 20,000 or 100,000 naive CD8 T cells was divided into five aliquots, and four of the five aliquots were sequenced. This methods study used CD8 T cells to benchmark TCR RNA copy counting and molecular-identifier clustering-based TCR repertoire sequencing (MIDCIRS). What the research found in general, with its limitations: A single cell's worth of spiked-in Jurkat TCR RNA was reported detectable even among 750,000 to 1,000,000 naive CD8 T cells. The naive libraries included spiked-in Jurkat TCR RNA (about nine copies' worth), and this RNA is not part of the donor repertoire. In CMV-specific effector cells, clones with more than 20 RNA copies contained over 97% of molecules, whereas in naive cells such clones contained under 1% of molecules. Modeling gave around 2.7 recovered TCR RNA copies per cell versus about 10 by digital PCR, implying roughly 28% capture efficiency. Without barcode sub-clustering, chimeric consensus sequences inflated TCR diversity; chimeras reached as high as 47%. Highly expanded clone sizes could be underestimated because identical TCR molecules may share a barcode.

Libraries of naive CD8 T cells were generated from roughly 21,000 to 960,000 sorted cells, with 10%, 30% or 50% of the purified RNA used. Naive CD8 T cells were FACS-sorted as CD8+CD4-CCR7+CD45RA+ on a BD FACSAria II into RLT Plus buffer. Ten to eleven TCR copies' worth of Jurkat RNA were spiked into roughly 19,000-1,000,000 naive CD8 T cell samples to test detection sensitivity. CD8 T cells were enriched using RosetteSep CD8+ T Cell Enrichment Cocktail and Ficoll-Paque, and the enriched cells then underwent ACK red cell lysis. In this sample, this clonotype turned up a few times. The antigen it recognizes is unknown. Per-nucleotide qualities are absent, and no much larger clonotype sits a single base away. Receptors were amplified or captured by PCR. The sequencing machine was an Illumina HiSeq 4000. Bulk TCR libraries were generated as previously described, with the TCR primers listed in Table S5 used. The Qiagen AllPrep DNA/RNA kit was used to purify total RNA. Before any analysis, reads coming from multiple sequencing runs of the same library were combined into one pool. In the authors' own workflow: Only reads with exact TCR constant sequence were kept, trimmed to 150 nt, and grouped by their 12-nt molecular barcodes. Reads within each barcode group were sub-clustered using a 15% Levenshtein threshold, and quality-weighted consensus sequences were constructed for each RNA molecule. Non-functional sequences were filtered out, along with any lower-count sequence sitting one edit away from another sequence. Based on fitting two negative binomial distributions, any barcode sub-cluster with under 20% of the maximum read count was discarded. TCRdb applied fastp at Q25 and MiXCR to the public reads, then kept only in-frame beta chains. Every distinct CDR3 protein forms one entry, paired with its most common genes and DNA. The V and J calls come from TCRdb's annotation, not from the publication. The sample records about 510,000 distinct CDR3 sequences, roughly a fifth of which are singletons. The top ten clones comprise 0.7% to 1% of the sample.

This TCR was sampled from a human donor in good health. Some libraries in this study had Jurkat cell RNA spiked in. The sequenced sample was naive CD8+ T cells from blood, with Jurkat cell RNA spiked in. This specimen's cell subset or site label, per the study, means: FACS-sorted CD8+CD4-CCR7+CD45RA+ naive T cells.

The encoded CDR3 is CSAVSGGSSGNTIYF. In nucleotides, the sequence is TGCAGCGCTGTCTCCGGGGGAAGCTCTGGAAACACCATATATTTT. In this chain, TRBV20-1 is recombined with TRBJ1-3; TRBD1 is perhaps the D gene, given 5 matching bases. Measured from the cysteine to the phenylalanine, the CDR3 is 15 residues long. Only the CDR3 region is kept as DNA, spanning 45 bases read in frame from base 1. The CDR1 and CDR2 encoded by the germline V gene (reference sequence) are DFQATT and SNEGSKA.